The 21 T cell receptor beta chains below come from one sample, sequenced in a study of blood T cell repertoires in COVID-19. The protocol was immunoSEQ multiplex PCR, while the TCRdb copy is restricted to in-frame clones and leaves out a portion. The repertoire has tens of thousands of clones, roughly 91% of them found once; the top ten carry 1.5% to 2%. Material: peripheral blood. The receptors were sampled from a human donor in a cohort sampled during active COVID-19.

The rearrangement links TRBV27 to TRBJ2-2; 10 bases are a match to TRBD2. Trimming took 0 bases from V and 1 from J; bases not matched to a gene: 2. Germline CDR1 reads MNHEY; CDR2 reads SMNVEV (reference sequence). The CDR3 totals 17 residues. CDR3 in amino acids: CASSLSSGRWNTGELFF. As DNA, the CDR3 is TGTGCCAGCAGTTTATCTAGCGGGAGGTGGAACACCGGGGAGCTGTTTTTT.

The genes are TRBV6-6 and TRBJ1-2, with D possibly being TRBD1 (6 bases). Trimming shortened V by 0 bases and J by 5 bases, and 7 bases separated the two germline ends. CDR3 length: 13 residues. CDR1 MNHNY and CDR2 SVGAGI come from the germline V gene (reference sequence). CDR3 in amino acids: CASSYSDRYGYTF. CDR3 nucleotides: TGTGCCAGCAGTTACTCGGACAGATATGGCTACACCTTC.

The chain uses TRBV27 and TRBJ2-7, with 7 bases fitting TRBD2. The CDR3 covers 17 residues. V shed 5 bases, J shed 2 bases, and the junction held 15 bases outside the gene matches. Germline-derived CDR1 and CDR2 are MNHEY and SMNVEV (reference sequence). The DNA of the CDR3 is TGTGCCAGCAGTCTTCATTTAGCGGGTAGGGGCCCCTACGAGCAGTACTTC. Translated, it gives CASSLHLAGRGPYEQYF.

The rearrangement links TRBV28 to TRBJ2-7; D is undetermined. The CDR3 covers 14 residues. Trimming stripped 7 bases from V and 4 bases from J, with 17 bases between. Germline lookup yields CDR1 MDHEN and CDR2 SYDVKM. CDR3 DNA: TGTGCCAGCACCGAGGAACGGGTTTTGTACGAGCAGTACTTC. As protein: CASTEERVLYEQYF.

V usage is TRBV9 and J usage is TRBJ2-7; 7 positions agree with TRBD2. CDR1 is SGDLS and CDR2 is YYNGEE in the germline V gene. V lost 0 bases, J lost 6 bases, and 9 bases stayed unmatched. The CDR3 runs to 15 residues. The CDR3: CASSVDGGKTREQYF. In DNA, the CDR3 is TGTGCCAGCAGCGTAGACGGGGGGAAAACTCGCGAGCAGTACTTC.

The CDR3 bases are TGTGCCAGCACGGCGGGTCTCTACAATGAGCAGTTCTTC. Its translation is CASTAGLYNEQFF. The J gene is TRBJ2-1, the V gene TRBV9; D may be TRBD2 (5 bases). Trimming left V 6 bases short and J 3 bases short, with 10 bases between. The CDR3 loop spans 13 amino acids. Germline-derived CDR1 and CDR2 are SGDLS and YYNGEE.

V usage is TRBV2 and J usage is TRBJ1-2; D call uncertain. This CDR3 has 18 amino acids. Looked up from germline, CDR1 is SNHLY and CDR2 is FYNNEI. V lost 2 bases and J lost 0, with 19 bases in between. The CDR3 DNA reads as TGTGCCAGCAGTGAAACGCTAGCGTCGGGCAGAGCTAACTATGGCTACACCTTC. Its translation is CASSETLASGRANYGYTF.

The chain combines TRBV11-2 with TRBJ2-5, with 8 bases that match TRBD2. Trimming at V came to 5 bases and at J to 9 bases, leaving 17 bases not matched to a gene. CDR3 length equals 16 residues. Germline V CDR1 and CDR2: SGHAT, FQNNGV. This CDR3 is CASSLRAGAPQGSQYF. In nucleotides, the CDR3 is TGTGCCAGCAGCCTCAGAGCGGGAGCCCCCCAAGGTTCCCAGTACTTC.

The rearrangement links TRBV6-6 to TRBJ1-6; a possible D gene is TRBD1 (5 bases). This CDR3 has 15 amino acids. Trimming removed 5 bases at V and 8 bases at J, with 16 bases between. CDR1 is MNHNY, CDR2 SVGAGI, per germline (reference sequence). In DNA form, the CDR3 reads TGTGCCAGCAGTCCCCGCCAGGGCGCTGATTCACCCCTCCACTTT. Translated: CASSPRQGADSPLHF.

The chain joins TRBV15 to TRBJ1-1; tentative D call: TRBD1 (5 bases). CDR1 and CDR2 (germline): LNHNV, YYDKDF (reference sequence). The V and J ends lost 0 bases and 7 bases respectively, with 9 bases between them. The CDR3 sequence is 13 residues long. In DNA form, the CDR3 reads TGTGCCACCAGCAGAGATTACAGGATTGAAGCTTTCTTT. Its translation is CATSRDYRIEAFF. Drawing the rest from reference TRBV15 and TRBJ1-1, the complete variable domain is DAMVIQNPRYQVTQFGKPVTLSCSQTLNHNVMYWYQQKSSQAPKLLFHYYDKDFNNEADTPDNFQSRRPNTSFCFLDIRSPGLGDTAMYLCATSRDYRIEAFFGQGTRLTVV.

The CDR3 region is CASSQDEVGEKLFF. The CDR3 coding sequence is TGCGCCAGCAGCCAAGATGAGGTCGGCGAAAAACTGTTTTTT. The chain recombines TRBV4-1 with TRBJ1-4; D uncertain. The germline V gene has CDR1 MGHRA and CDR2 YSYEKL. With 0 bases removed from V and 8 bases from J, the gap between germline ends came to 10 bases. The CDR3 length is 14 residues.

The chain uses TRBV7-2 and TRBJ2-5; TRBD2 matches 7 bases. Looked up from germline, CDR1 is SGHTA and CDR2 is FQGNSA. This CDR3 region has 17 residues. The ends lost 0 bases at V and 4 bases at J; junction bases unmatched: 11. CDR3 in amino acids: CASSLAIFGRLGETQYF. DNA for the CDR3: TGTGCCAGCAGCTTAGCGATTTTCGGGAGGCTGGGAGAGACCCAGTACTTC.

This clone has just a few counts. The chain combines TRBV6-4 with TRBJ1-2; D remains ambiguous. V was cut by 6 bases and J by 4 bases, with 15 bases left in between. The CDR3 totals 14 residues. The germline V gene encodes CDR1 MRHNA and CDR2 SNTAGT. This CDR3 is CASRNSNRGYGYTF. The CDR3 DNA follows: TGTGCCAGCAGGAACAGTAACCGGGGCTATGGCTACACCTTC.

The chain has TRBV5-1 and TRBJ2-5, with TRBD2 matching 13 bases. Germline lookup yields CDR1 SGHRS and CDR2 YFSETQ. V gave up 3 bases and J gave up 2 bases; unmatched junction bases: 7. This CDR3 contains 17 residues. CDR3 sequence reads: CASSSGLAGVLQETQYF. Here the CDR3 DNA reads TGCGCCAGCAGCTCCGGACTAGCGGGAGTATTACAAGAGACCCAGTACTTC.

The rearrangement uses TRBV5-4 and TRBJ2-3; TRBD2 aligns across 12 bases. This CDR3 is built from 17 residues. V lost 0 bases and J lost 1; bases outside the gene matches: 3. Germline assignment: CDR1 SGHNT and CDR2 YYREEE (reference sequence). The CDR3, as DNA: TGTGCCAGCAGCTTGGGACTAGCGGGGGTCGGCACAGATACGCAGTATTTT. Translating gives CASSLGLAGVGTDTQYF.

J is TRBJ2-1 and V is TRBV3-1 (or the pseudogene TRBV3-2), with 10 bases matching TRBD2. The CDR3 length is 16 residues. Trimming at V came to 5 bases and at J to 2 bases, leaving 6 bases not matched to a gene. Per germline, CDR1 LGHDT and CDR2 YNNKEL (reference sequence). The CDR3 is CASSFRLAGTYNEQFF. Here the CDR3 DNA reads TGTGCCAGCAGCTTTAGACTAGCGGGTACCTACAATGAGCAGTTCTTC.

V and J are TRBV18 and TRBJ1-3; D may be TRBD1 (6 bases). Trimming shortened V by 3 bases and J by 3 bases, and 12 bases separated the two germline ends. Germline CDR1 KGHSH, CDR2 LQKENI. CDR3 size: 15 residues. The CDR3 protein is CASSPKTGNGNTIYF. Written as DNA, the CDR3 is TGTGCCAGCTCACCCAAAACAGGGAATGGAAACACCATATATTTT.

This chain uses TRBV15 with TRBJ2-7; TRBD2 is a possible D gene (5 bases). Germline loops: CDR1 LNHNV, CDR2 YYDKDF (reference sequence). The CDR3 is 15 residues long. V was clipped by 0 bases and J by 3 bases, with 12 bases between them. CDR3 nucleotides: TGTGCCACCAGCAGAGATACGGGGTACAACTACGAGCAGTACTTC. Its protein product is CATSRDTGYNYEQYF.

V usage is TRBV6-5 and J usage is TRBJ2-7; TRBD2 might be the D (7 bases). The CDR3 length is 13 residues. The germline V gene has CDR1 MNHEY and CDR2 SVGAGI. V was shortened by 8 bases and J by 5 bases, with 16 bases between the two germline ends. In DNA, the CDR3 is TGTGCCAGCGGGGGGGCCACTCGGCACGAGCAGTACTTC. It specifies CASGGATRHEQYF.

The chain has TRBV24-1 and TRBJ2-2; 9 bases match TRBD2. This CDR3 spans 16 amino acids. Trimming cost V 0 bases and J 6 bases; bases outside gene matches: 4. Germline V CDR1 and CDR2: KGHDR, SFDVKD. As DNA, the CDR3 is TGTGCCACCAGTGATTTGCGTAGCGGGAGAGCCGGGGAGCTGTTTTTT. It codes for CATSDLRSGRAGELFF.

V and J are TRBV4-3 and TRBJ2-7, with TRBD1 matching over 7 bases. V gave up 2 bases and J gave up 3 bases; unmatched junction bases: 7. This CDR3 has 15 amino acids. Germline CDR1 is LGHNA and CDR2 is YSLEER. The CDR3 protein is CASSQLTGIIYEQYF. For the CDR3, the DNA is TGCGCCAGCAGCCAACTGACAGGGATAATCTACGAGCAGTACTTC.